Reported below is one T cell receptor beta chain. This table comes from immunoSEQ multiplex PCR, and its TCRdb copy is limited to in-frame clones, with some not included. This table holds around 140,000 clones, about 80% found once. The sample is drawn from a study of blood T cell repertoires in COVID-19. Between the trimmed V and J ends, which lost 3 bases and 2 bases, there was a span of 12 bases. The CDR3 is 15 amino acids. Germline V gene lookup returns CDR1 SGHTA and CDR2 FQGNSA. The rearrangement joins TRBV7-2 to TRBJ2-3; TRBD2 is a possible D gene (6 bases). The receptor was isolated from a man aged 45-60 years in a cohort exposed to, infected with or recovered from COVID-19 (not recorded which). The sample taken for sequencing was PBMCs or T cells enriched from blood (not recorded which). In DNA form, the CDR3 reads TGTGCCAGCAGCTTCGGGGGTCAGCACACAGATACGCAGTATTTT. Its protein product is CASSFGGQHTDTQYF. Full variable domain (rest looked up from reference TRBV7-2 and TRBJ2-3): GAGVSQSPSNKVTEKGKDVELRCDPISGHTALYWYRQSLGQGLEFLIYFQGNSAPDKSGLPSDRFSAERTGGSVSTLTIQRTQQEDSAVYLCASSFGGQHTDTQYFGPGTRLTVL.